This T cell receptor (delta chain) is drawn from a study of gamma-delta T cells after stem cell transplantation. The V end was cut by 0 bases, the J end by 6 bases, with 28 bases between. This CDR3 region has 20 residues. Germline V gene sequence: CDR1 GEAIGNYY, CDR2 EKD. TCRdb redid clone calling on the RT-PCR reads using CATT. The sample shows 1,500 to 2,500 delta-chain clones, approximately 6% of them seen only once. This clone was picked up a small number of times. This DNA translates differently at residue 13 from the TCRdb protein, which is that of a much larger clone; a read error is likely, and the protein shown is the DNA's own translation.

The rearrangement links TRDV2 to TRDJ2, with a tentative D call TRDD1 (5 bases). This clonotype was sampled from a human donor. It is not recorded whose cells these are; they may come from a transplant donor. The sample consisted of gamma-delta T cells. The CDR3 nucleotides read TGTGCCTGTGACACCCTAAATACTCATGGGTCTTTCGGTTCGGCAGCACAACTCTTCTTT. It codes for CACDTLNTHGSFGSAAQLFF.